This T cell receptor (beta chain) came from a study of blood T cell repertoires in COVID-19 (TCRdb year 2020). Study-wide context: The collaborator samples originated in the United States, Italy and Spain and spanned the acute and convalescent phases of COVID-19. The prospective study material was composed of cDNA or gDNA derived from T cells, B-cell-depleted T cells, or PBMCs. The dataset comprised deeply sampled blood TCRbeta repertoires from subjects exposed to, actively infected with, or recovered from COVID-19. The repertoires were released in a freely available public database intended as a resource for research on the immune response to SARS-CoV-2. The samples were drawn from the first 160 participants of the ongoing ImmuneRACE study and from more than 1,000 subjects provided by 6 global collaborators. Sample metadata almost always included a de-identified subject ID, COVID-19 status, age in years and sex. HLA class I and class II types, where available, came from metadata supplied by the sample provider rather than from assay-based typing. General conclusions and limits of the study: How much clinical and demographic metadata was included differed by source and by participant, and the metadata was provided uncurated.

In the prospective study, participants were roughly 18 to 100 years old, resided in about two dozen geographic areas of the United States, and were enrolled through a virtual design. To assign participants to cohorts, the prospective study relied on clinical history that participants themselves reported in a screening survey and a study questionnaire. ImmuneRACE Cohort 3 recovered participants were defined by two consecutive negative NP/OP PCR tests, healthcare professional clearance, or symptom resolution. Each participant in the prospective study had whole blood, serum and a nasopharyngeal or oropharyngeal swab collected by mobile phlebotomists. Over a roughly 2-month period, participants in the prospective study had the option of providing additional blood draws and questionnaires. Before DNA extraction, blood samples from the prospective study were shipped at room temperature or frozen. The immunoSEQ Assay, a bias-controlled multiplex PCR, was used to amplify TCRbeta CDR3 regions from genomic DNA. As for how the authors treated the data: Within the assay, amplification of reference gene primers was used to estimate how many nucleated cells each sample contained. To quantify the absolute abundance of each unique TCRbeta CDR3 rearrangement, sequence reads were collapsed and filtered. For each sample, productive Simpson clonality was calculated by taking the square root of Simpson's diversity index across productive rearrangements. Held by TCRdb, this immuneACCESS table contains in-frame sequences only and omits some clones. Under half of the omission traces to an unresolved V gene where checked; the cause of the rest is unknown. That table supplies the V and J calls and clone size; D and trimming were determined from the DNA. The sample contains around 400,000 clones, 75% to 90% of them found a single time. Less than 6% of the sample belongs to the ten largest clones.

Measured from the cysteine to the phenylalanine, the CDR3 is 18 residues long. Only CDR3 DNA remains: 54 bases, in frame from the first base. Based on the germline V gene (reference sequence), the CDR1 and CDR2 sequences are LGHDT and YNNKEL. Germline trimming: 2 bases from V, 7 bases from J; junction bases outside gene matches: 11. On this clone itself: Its antigen has not been determined. Base-call qualities are not available, and no considerably larger clone is one nucleotide away.

This chain joins TRBV3-1 (or the pseudogene TRBV3-2) to TRBJ2-1; 13 bases in between match TRBD2. The sequence was collected from a woman aged 50 to 60 who had recovered from COVID-19. The sample was PBMCs or T cells enriched from blood (not recorded which). The bases read TGTGCCAGCAGCCAACAGGGCTTTGGGACTAGCGGGGCTAATGAGCAGTTCTTC. Translated, it reads CASSQQGFGTSGANEQFF.